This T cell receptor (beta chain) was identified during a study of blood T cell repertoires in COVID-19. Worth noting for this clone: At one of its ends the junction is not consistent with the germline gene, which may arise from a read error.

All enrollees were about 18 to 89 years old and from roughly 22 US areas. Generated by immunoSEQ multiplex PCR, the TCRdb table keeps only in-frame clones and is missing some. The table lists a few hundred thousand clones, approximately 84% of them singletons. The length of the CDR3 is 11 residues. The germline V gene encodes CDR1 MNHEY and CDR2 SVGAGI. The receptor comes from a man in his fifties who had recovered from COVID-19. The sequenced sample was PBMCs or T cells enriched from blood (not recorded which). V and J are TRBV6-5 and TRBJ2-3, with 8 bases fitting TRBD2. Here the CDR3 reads CAGRGTDTQYF. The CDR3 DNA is TGCGCCGGGAGGGGGACAGATACGCAGTATTTT.